This TCR beta chain was identified in a study of Ad26.COV2.S vaccination and SARS-CoV-2 variants (dated by TCRdb to the early 2020s). Concerning the study at large: The specificity and breadth of SARS-CoV-2-reactive T cell receptors after Ad26.COV2.S vaccination were assessed by TCRbeta repertoire sequencing. A total of about 30 samples were included in the TCR-sequenced set, comprising around 20 Ad26.COV2.S vaccine recipients, 5 placebo recipients and 8 SARS-CoV-2 convalescent individuals.

The time point tag for this specimen amounts to: individuals recovered from natural SARS-CoV-2 infection. TCRbeta CDR3 regions were sequenced with the immunoSEQ Assay. After extraction, genomic DNA underwent amplification by bias-controlled multiplex PCR, followed by high-throughput sequencing. The source study handled its data this way. To quantify the absolute abundance of every unique TCRbeta CDR3 region, sequences were collapsed and filtered. T cell fraction was estimated by normalizing TCRbeta template counts to usable DNA, which was measured by amplifying reference genes present in all nucleated cells. Repertoire TCRs were annotated as SARS-CoV-2-specific by exact matching of V gene, CDR3 amino acid sequence and J gene to a known reactive TCR set. MIRA supplied the reference SARS-CoV-2 TCR set, which was filtered for enrichment in COVID-19-positive ImmuneCODE repertoires so that public or cross-reactive TCRs were removed. Based on the MIRA antigens, annotated TCRs were further analysed at the level of specific ORF or position within ORF. Depth was the summed frequency of annotated unique rearrangements, while breadth was defined as annotated unique rearrangements over total unique productive rearrangements. Group comparisons of TCR breadth used two-sided Wilcoxon rank-sum tests. Entries here come from immuneACCESS through TCRdb and include only in-frame sequences with V and J called. Some clones fail to appear in such tables; in the studies checked, an unresolved V gene covers under half of the shortfall, and the cause of the remainder is unknown. V and J calls and clone size come straight from that table; D and trimming were deduced from the DNA. For this sample there are over 90,000 clones; around 80% appear just once. The ten largest clones take up roughly a sixth of the sample.

V is reduced by 7 bases and J by 0 bases, leaving a spacing of 12 bases between them. CDR3 length: 14 amino acids, cysteine to phenylalanine. The CDR3 DNA has 42 bases and is translated from base 1. CDR1 LNHDA and CDR2 SQIVND were looked up in the germline V gene (reference sequence). In the case of this clone: There is no known antigen for this receptor. Nothing much larger sits one base from this clone, and base qualities are not available.

Here is what the overall study found, with its caveats: It was noted by the authors that total T cell responses may have been underestimated by the TCR breadth and depth analyses. After vaccination, spike-specific CD8+ and CD4+ T cell responses were reported to show substantial breadth. Spike-specific TCR breadth was higher in Ad26.COV2.S recipients than in placebo recipients (P = 0.0014). Vaccine and placebo recipients had comparable non-spike TCR breadth, which fits with the vaccine containing only spike.

The sequence links TRBV19 to TRBJ1-1; confidence is insufficient to name the D gene. The receptor comes from a human donor who had recovered from COVID-19. Material: peripheral blood, obtained after recovery from COVID-19. At the DNA level, the sequence is TGTGCCAGTAACAAACAACGGGTGAACACTGAAGCTTTCTTT. It encodes CASNKQRVNTEAFF.